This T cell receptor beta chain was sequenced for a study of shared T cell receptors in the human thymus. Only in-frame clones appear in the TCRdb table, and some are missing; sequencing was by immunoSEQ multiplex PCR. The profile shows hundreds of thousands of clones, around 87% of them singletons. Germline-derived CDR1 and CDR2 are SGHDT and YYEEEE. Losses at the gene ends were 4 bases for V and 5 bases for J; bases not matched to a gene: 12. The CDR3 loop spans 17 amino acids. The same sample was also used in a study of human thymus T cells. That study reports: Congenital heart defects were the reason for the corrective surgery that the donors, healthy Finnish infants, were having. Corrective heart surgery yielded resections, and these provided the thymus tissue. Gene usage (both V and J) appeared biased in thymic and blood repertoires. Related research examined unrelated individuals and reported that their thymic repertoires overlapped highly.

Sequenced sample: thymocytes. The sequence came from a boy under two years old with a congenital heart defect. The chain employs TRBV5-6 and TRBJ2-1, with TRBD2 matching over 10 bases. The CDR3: CASSRPGASGRHNEQFF. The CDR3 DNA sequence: TGTGCCAGCAGCCGTCCGGGGGCTAGCGGGAGACACAATGAGCAGTTCTTC.